The T cell receptor (beta chain) described here comes from a study of OX40 agonist ivuxolimab in advanced cancers. Study-level background: Therapy given before enrollment (anti-PD-1, anti-PD-L1 or anti-CTLA-4) was allowed, and 30% to 50% had some.

Generated by immunoSEQ multiplex PCR, the TCRdb table keeps only in-frame clones and is missing some. The sample records 50,000 to 70,000 clones, 85% to 95% being singletons. V shed 4 bases and J 4 bases; nucleotides not matched to a gene: 8. Looked up from germline, CDR1 is LGHNA and CDR2 is YSLEER. The CDR3 contains 16 residues. The V and J genes are TRBV4-3 and TRBJ1-1, with 11 bases identical to TRBD1. The source was CD4+ or CD8+ T cells sorted from blood, collected in a trial of the OX40 agonist ivuxolimab. The receptor was isolated from an adult with an advanced solid tumor such as melanoma, head and neck, liver or kidney cancer. The CDR3 reads CASSPGQGGRFTEAFF. The CDR3 DNA reads as TGCGCCAGCAGCCCGGGACAGGGGGGGAGATTCACTGAAGCTTTCTTT.